This T cell receptor (beta chain) was profiled in a study of blood T cell repertoires in COVID-19. Study overall: From T cells, B-cell-depleted T cells, or PBMCs came the material, which was cDNA or gDNA.

The CDR3 extends over 14 amino acids. Trimming pared 3 bases from V and 5 bases from J, leaving 11 bases between. Germline CDR1 is SGHTS and CDR2 is YDEGEE. Sequencing was performed with immunoSEQ multiplex PCR; in TCRdb, only in-frame clones are kept and a portion is missing. The top ten hold roughly 2.9% of the sample, which has over 130,000 clones, over 60% seen once. The receptor comes from a woman between 50 and 59 years old who had recovered from COVID-19. This rearrangement joins TRBV5-8 to TRBJ2-2; TRBD2 is a possible D gene (5 bases). The sample comprised PBMCs or T cells enriched from blood (not recorded which). The CDR3 reads CASSYREGTGELFF. In DNA, the CDR3 is TGTGCCAGCAGCTACCGGGAAGGAACCGGGGAGCTGTTTTTT.